This TCR beta chain is from a study of beta chain features in type 1 diabetes. Study in general: Sorted cells from all samples, numbering about 100,000,000, were examined. Study-level findings and limits: TCRB CDR3s from Type 1 diabetes patients were moderately but significantly shorter in all four CD4+ subsets. PCR, the amplification step, might favor shorter templates, equally in patients and controls. Diminished insertions and augmented deletions at VDJ junctions characterized type 1 diabetes patients.

As regards this clone: Antigen specificity is unknown.

The CDR3 runs 11 residues. With V trimmed by 6 bases and J by 11 bases, 6 bases remained unmatched. The germline V gene has CDR1 MNHEY and CDR2 SVGAGI. The sequenced template was cDNA made from the entire isolated RNA. Reads from naive, central memory and regulatory T cell samples averaged about 3.9 million. Sequenced by immunoSEQ multiplex PCR; TCRdb stores in-frame clones only, minus some. This sample has approximately 730,000 clones, with around 15% found just once. The sequencing input was naive CD4+ T cells from blood. This TCR derives from a man aged 18 to 35 with type 1 diabetes. The gene calls are TRBV6-5 and TRBJ1-1; TRBD1 matches at 7 bases. The CDR3, as DNA: TGTGCCAGCAGCACTACAGGGGTGGCTTTCTTT. Protein sequence: CASSTTGVAFF.